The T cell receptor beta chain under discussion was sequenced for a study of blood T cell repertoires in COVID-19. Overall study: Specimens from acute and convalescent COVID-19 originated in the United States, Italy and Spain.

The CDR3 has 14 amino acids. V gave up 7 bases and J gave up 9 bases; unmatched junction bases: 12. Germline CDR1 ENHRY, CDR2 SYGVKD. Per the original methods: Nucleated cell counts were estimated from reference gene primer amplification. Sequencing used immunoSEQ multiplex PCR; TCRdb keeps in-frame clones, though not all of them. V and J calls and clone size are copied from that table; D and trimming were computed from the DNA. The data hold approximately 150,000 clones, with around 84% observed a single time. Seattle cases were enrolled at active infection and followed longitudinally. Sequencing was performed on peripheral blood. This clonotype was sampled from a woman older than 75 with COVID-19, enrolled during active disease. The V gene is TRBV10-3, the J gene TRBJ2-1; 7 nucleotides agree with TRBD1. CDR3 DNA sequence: TGTGCCATCACGCCTCAGACAGGGATGGGTGAGCAGTTCTTC. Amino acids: CAITPQTGMGEQFF.